This paragraph covers one T cell receptor (beta chain) sequence. This receptor's antigen is unknown. No base-level quality is on record; no much larger clone is a single base apart. The sample comes from a study of blood T cell repertoires in COVID-19 (TCRdb year 2020). With regard to the full study: Collaborator samples came from the United States, Italy and Spain and covered acute and convalescent phases of COVID-19. Samples came from the ongoing ImmuneRACE study (first 160 participants) plus 1,254 subjects from 6 global collaborators. Deeply sampled blood TCRbeta repertoires from subjects exposed to, actively infected with, or recovered from COVID-19 were included in the dataset. Where available, HLA class I and class II types were obtained from metadata supplied by the sample provider rather than from assay-based typing. The material from the prospective study consisted of cDNA or gDNA derived from T cells, B-cell-depleted T cells, or PBMCs. The repertoires were released in a freely available public database meant as a resource for research on the immune response to SARS-CoV-2. Sample metadata almost always included a de-identified subject ID, COVID-19 status, age in years and sex.

At the junction V is shortened by 2 bases and J by 8 bases, with 12 bases in between. Per the germline V gene, MDHEN is the CDR1 and SYDVKM is the CDR2. From the cysteine up to the phenylalanine, the CDR3 has a length of 14 residues. Left in the record is the CDR3 DNA by itself, 42 bases read in frame from the first base. Participants in the prospective study were aged roughly 18 to 100 years, lived in under 30 United States geographic areas, and enrolled through a virtual design. In the prospective study, participants were assigned to cohorts based on the clinical history participants reported in a screening survey and a study questionnaire. For ImmuneRACE Cohort 3, a participant was defined as recovered based on two consecutive negative NP/OP PCR tests, clearance by a healthcare professional, or resolution of symptoms. In the prospective study, whole blood, serum and a nasopharyngeal or oropharyngeal swab were collected from each participant by mobile phlebotomists. Participants in the prospective study had the option to provide additional blood draws and questionnaires over a roughly 2-month period. Prospective study blood samples were shipped either frozen or at room temperature before DNA extraction.

TCRbeta CDR3 regions were amplified from genomic DNA using the immunoSEQ Assay, a bias-controlled multiplex PCR. Concerning the study's data processing: Nucleated cell counts per sample were estimated from amplification of reference gene primers within the assay. Sequence reads were collapsed and filtered to measure the absolute abundance of every unique TCRbeta CDR3 rearrangement. For each sample, productive Simpson clonality was calculated as the square root of Simpson's diversity index over productive rearrangements. What TCRdb holds here is the immuneACCESS table cut down to in-frame rearrangements. Part of the clones is not present; checked against another copy, under half of the missing clones reflect an unresolved V gene, and the others are unexplained. The D gene and trimming were derived from the DNA, and the V and J assignments and clone size from that table. For this sample the table gives around 250,000 clones, of which approximately 80% were detected only once. The top ten clones comprise about 15% of the sample.

Findings and caveats that apply to the study as a whole: The quantity of clinical and demographic metadata differed by source and by participant and was supplied without curation.

The rearranged chain carries TRBV28 and TRBJ1-4; no D gene is confidently identified. The specimen sequenced was PBMCs or T cells enriched from blood (not recorded which). This TCR came from a man between 40 and 49 years old who had recovered from COVID-19. Read as DNA, the sequence is TGTGCCAGCAGTTTAGTAGCGGGAGGGGAAAAACTGTTTTTT. It translates to CASSLVAGGEKLFF.